This is a list of T cell receptor beta chains from one sample in a study of cytomegalovirus exposure and HLA in healthy donors. The data were produced by immunoSEQ multiplex PCR, yet TCRdb's version contains in-frame clones alone and is incomplete. The table has 150,000 to 200,000 clones, over 70% seen once. Material for sequencing was PBMCs. Receptors originate from a woman younger than 30 in good health and CMV-seronegative. Each CDR3 is given with its conserved first and last residue. D genes are given only for firm matches. Rows give clone size only sometimes, using once, few, many, or a class for an expanded clone.

v_gene	abundance	j_gene	d_gene	CDR3nt	CDR3aa
TRBV6-1	-	TRBJ2-3	-	TGTGCCAGCAGGGGGCTACCTACAGATACGCAGTATTTT	CASRGLPTDTQYF
TRBV5-1	-	TRBJ2-3	TRBD2	TGCGCCAGCAGCGCCAGCGGGGGGAGGACAGATACGCAGTATTTT	CASSASGGRTDTQYF
TRBV11-3	-	TRBJ2-3	-	TGTGCCAGCAGTGCCGGGGAAACAGATACGCAGTATTTT	CASSAGETDTQYF
TRBV28	-	TRBJ1-2	-	TGTGCCGGCAGTCAAACGGGCTATGGCTACACCTTC	CAGSQTGYGYTF
TRBV27	-	TRBJ2-5	-	TGTGCCAGCAGTTTATCCAGACAAGAGACCCAGTACTTC	CASSLSRQETQYF
TRBV5-4	once	TRBJ2-7	TRBD1	TGTGCCAGCAGCCCGGGACAGGGGGCACACGAGCAGTACTTC	CASSPGQGAHEQYF
TRBV2	-	TRBJ2-7	TRBD2	TGTGCCAGCAGTGAAAATAAGCGGGGCCTCTACGAGCAGTACTTC	CASSENKRGLYEQYF
TRBV27	-	TRBJ2-4	TRBD1	TGTGCCAGCAGTAGGGGGCCCGCAATTTTAGCCAAAAACATTCAGTACTTC	CASSRGPAILAKNIQYF
TRBV30	-	TRBJ1-3	-	TGTGCCTGGAGTGGTACACGGGACAACCTCTCTGGAAACACCATATATTTT	CAWSGTRDNLSGNTIYF
TRBV29-1	few	TRBJ2-7	-	TGCAGCGTAGGCGGCTCCTACGAGCAGTACTTC	CSVGGSYEQYF
TRBV5-1	-	TRBJ2-3	TRBD1	TGCGCCAGCAGCTTGGGTACAGGGGGTCGCACAGATACGCAGTATTTT	CASSLGTGGRTDTQYF
TRBV15	-	TRBJ1-6	-	TGTGCCACCAGCAGAGGGGGGCTAAATTCACCCCTCCACTTT	CATSRGGLNSPLHF
TRBV27	-	TRBJ1-5	TRBD1	TGTGCCAGCAGTGGGGACAGGGGGAATCAGCCCCAGCATTTT	CASSGDRGNQPQHF
TRBV28	once	TRBJ2-4	TRBD2	TGTGCCAGCAGCGTAGCGGGGGGGCTTCAAAACAGTCAGTACTTC	CASSVAGGLQNSQYF
TRBV4-2	-	TRBJ2-5	TRBD2	TGTGCCAGCAGCCAGAATAGCGGGGGCGGCATTGAGACCCAGTACTTC	CASSQNSGGGIETQYF
TRBV27	-	TRBJ2-2	-	TGTGCCAGCAGTTTAGGGACAAACACCGGGGAGCTGTTTTTT	CASSLGTNTGELFF
TRBV5-1	-	TRBJ1-2	TRBD1	TGCGCCAGCAGCTTGGACGGTGTGAGACAGGGGGTTAGCGGCTACACCTTC	CASSLDGVRQGVSGYTF
TRBV6-1	-	TRBJ1-5	TRBD1	TGTGCCAGCAGTGCACAGGGGGCCGGTAGCAATCAGCCCCAGCATTTT	CASSAQGAGSNQPQHF
TRBV9	-	TRBJ2-7	-	TGTGCCAGCAGCGTAGACTTTTCCTACGAGCAGTACTTC	CASSVDFSYEQYF
TRBV7-3	-	TRBJ1-1	TRBD1	TGTGCCAGCAGCTTAACCGGGACAGGGGATGAAGCTTTCTTT	CASSLTGTGDEAFF
TRBV27	-	TRBJ1-2	TRBD1	TGTGCCAGCAGTCCCGGGACAGGGGGAAGCTATGGCTACACCTTC	CASSPGTGGSYGYTF
TRBV4-1	-	TRBJ1-5	TRBD1	TGCGCCAGCAGCCAAGACGTAAACAGGGGGCGTCAGCCCCAGCATTTT	CASSQDVNRGRQPQHF
TRBV11-2	-	TRBJ2-7	-	TGTGCCAGCAACGCCCTCCTAGACCAAACCCTCGAGCAGTACTTC	CASNALLDQTLEQYF
TRBV10-3	-	TRBJ1-2	TRBD1	TGTGCCATCAAACTAAGGGACAGGTGGGACTATGGCTACACCTTC	CAIKLRDRWDYGYTF
TRBV5-1	-	TRBJ2-2	TRBD1	TGCGCCAGCAGCTTGTGGCCGGGACAGGCGAACACCGGGGAGCTGTTTTTT	CASSLWPGQANTGELFF
TRBV19	-	TRBJ1-5	TRBD1	TGTGCCAGTAGTCCCCACGGACAGGAAGATCAGCCCCAGCATTTT	CASSPHGQEDQPQHF
TRBV6-5	-	TRBJ1-6	-	TGTGCCAGCAGTTACTCCGGACAAAAAAATTCACCCCTCCACTTT	CASSYSGQKNSPLHF
TRBV4-2	-	TRBJ1-6	-	TGTGCCAGCAGCCAAGCCGCGGCAGGGCCCAATTCACCCCTCCACTTT	CASSQAAAGPNSPLHF
TRBV19	-	TRBJ1-1	TRBD1	TGTGCCAGTAGTAAGGGACAGGGACCGACTGAAGCTTTCTTT	CASSKGQGPTEAFF